This section outlines one T cell receptor beta chain sequence together with its context. The antigen is not known. Data came from immunoSEQ multiplex PCR; TCRdb stores just in-frame clones and leaves some out. The sample shows some 5,000 clones, 60% to 80% of them seen only once. The CDR3 is 15 amino acids. The sample is drawn from a study of CD8 T cell repertoires and HIV-1 epitope variants. Across the whole study: Epitopes were three Gag families plus Nef HW9 and YT9. Enriched T cells were co-cultured with equal autologous T cell-negative cells. Separate from the cultures, 1M uncultured T cells served as baseline.

This receptor was taken from a male donor with HIV. Material for sequencing was cultured CD8+ T cells derived from PBMCs. The gene calls are TRBV21-1 and TRBJ2-4. TRBV21-1 is reported as a pseudogene. Here the CDR3 reads CASSRPGPLKNIQYF. The CDR3 DNA reads TGTGCCAGCAGCAGACCCGGGCCCCTCAAAAACATTCAGTACTTC.